One sample yielded the 8 T cell receptor beta chains listed below, sequenced in a study of T cell responses to AZD1222 COVID-19 vaccine. Generated by immunoSEQ multiplex PCR, the TCRdb table keeps only in-frame clones and is missing some. Here the sample spans 85,000 to 90,000 clones, just over 85% being singletons. The sequences come from peripheral blood, collected on day 0 of MenACWY control vaccination. The receptors derive from an adult in good health.

This clone has just a few counts. The CDR3 DNA follows: TGTGCCAGCAGCTTAGAAGGGACTAGCGGGGGGCTTGTTCAAGAGACCCAGTACTTC. It codes for CASSLEGTSGGLVQETQYF. The genes are TRBV7-2 and TRBJ2-5, with 15 positions matching TRBD2. Germline lookup yields CDR1 SGHTA and CDR2 FQGNSA. This CDR3 has 19 residues. V was pared by 1 base and J by 2 bases, with 8 bases of the junction left unmatched.

This chain links TRBV19 with TRBJ2-7, with TRBD1 identical over 9 bases. The CDR3 has 14 residues. Looked up from germline, CDR1 is LNHDA and CDR2 is SQIVND (reference sequence). V shed 5 bases, J shed 3 bases, and the junction held 5 bases outside the gene matches. The CDR3 DNA reads as TGTGCCAGTAGTGCCTTGGACAGGGGCTACGAGCAGTACTTC. It translates to CASSALDRGYEQYF.

Worth noting for this clone: In the same sample, other DNA sequences code for this CDR3. V is TRBV9 and J is TRBJ2-1; no clear D. This CDR3 has 12 residues. V was shortened by 0 bases and J by 5 bases, with 3 bases between the two germline ends. Per germline, CDR1 SGDLS and CDR2 YYNGEE. The DNA for the CDR3 is TGTGCCAGCAGCGTAGGCAACAATGAGCAGTTCTTC. This gives the protein CASSVGNNEQFF.

The V gene is TRBV4-3, the J gene TRBJ1-5, with D tentatively TRBD1 (6 bases). V lost 4 bases to trimming and J lost 6 bases, with 16 bases between them. This CDR3 has 15 residues. Germline V gene sequence: CDR1 LGHNA, CDR2 YSLEER. The DNA for the CDR3 is TGCGCCAGCAGCCGGAATTACAGGGCGGGTCAGCCCCAGCATTTT. Its protein product is CASSRNYRAGQPQHF.

The chain recombines TRBV3-1 (or the pseudogene TRBV3-2) with TRBJ2-7; 8 nucleotides line up with TRBD2. CDR3 size: 15 residues. The V gene's germline CDR1 is LGHDT and CDR2 YNNKEL (reference sequence). J lost 2 bases, V lost 4 bases, and 7 bases had no gene match. In DNA form, the CDR3 reads TGTGCCAGCAGCCCGCACGGGGGGGGCACCTACGAGCAGTACTTC. This codes for CASSPHGGGTYEQYF.

The chain links TRBV6-1 to TRBJ1-2, with D tentatively TRBD1 (5 bases). This CDR3 has 15 residues. Trimming took off 2 bases at V and 4 bases at J, with 14 bases between the two ends. The germline V gene encodes CDR1 MNHNS and CDR2 SASEGT. CDR3 DNA: TGTGCCAGCAGTGAATGGGTAGGGGCGATCTATGGCTACACCTTC. Its translation: CASSEWVGAIYGYTF.

This clone came up a few times. V is TRBV7-2 and J is TRBJ1-6, with 7 positions matching TRBD1. J was trimmed by 9 bases and V by 5 bases; bases with no gene match: 10. The germline V gene encodes CDR1 SGHTA and CDR2 FQGNSA. CDR3 length: 15 amino acids. In DNA, the CDR3 is TGTGCCAGCAGCCCAAGAGAGGGGGCCGGTTCACCCCTCCACTTT. Protein product: CASSPREGAGSPLHF.

The chain links TRBV18 to TRBJ1-1, with D unresolved. The germline gives CDR1 KGHSH, CDR2 LQKENI. The V end lost 4 bases, the J end lost 4 bases, and 10 bases lay between the germline ends. This CDR3 has 13 amino acids. The CDR3 loop reads CASSQERSTEAFF. In DNA, the CDR3 is TGTGCCAGCTCACAGGAGCGGAGCACTGAAGCTTTCTTT.